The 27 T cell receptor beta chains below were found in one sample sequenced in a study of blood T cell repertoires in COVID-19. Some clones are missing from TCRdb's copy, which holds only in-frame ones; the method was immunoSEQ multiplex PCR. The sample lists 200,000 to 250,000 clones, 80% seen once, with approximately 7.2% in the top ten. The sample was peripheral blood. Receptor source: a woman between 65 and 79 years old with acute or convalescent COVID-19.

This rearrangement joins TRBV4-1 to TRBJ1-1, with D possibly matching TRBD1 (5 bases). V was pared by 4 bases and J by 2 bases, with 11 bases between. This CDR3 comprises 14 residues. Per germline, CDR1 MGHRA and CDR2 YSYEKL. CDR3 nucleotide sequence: TGCGCCAGCAGCCGGAACCAGGGAAACACTGAAGCTTTCTTT. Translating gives CASSRNQGNTEAFF.

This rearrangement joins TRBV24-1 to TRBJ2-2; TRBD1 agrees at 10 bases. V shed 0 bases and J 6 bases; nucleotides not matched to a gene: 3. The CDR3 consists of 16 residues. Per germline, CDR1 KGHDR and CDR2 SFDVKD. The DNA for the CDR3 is TGTGCCACCAGTGATTTGTTCGGACAGGGGGCCGGGGAGCTGTTTTTT. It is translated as CATSDLFGQGAGELFF.

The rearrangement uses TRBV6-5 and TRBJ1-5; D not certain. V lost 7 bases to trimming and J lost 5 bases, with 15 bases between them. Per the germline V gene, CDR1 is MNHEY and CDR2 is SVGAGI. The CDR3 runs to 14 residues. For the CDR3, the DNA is TGTGCCAGCAACCTTCGAGCGTCCTATCAGCCCCAGCATTTT. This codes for CASNLRASYQPQHF.

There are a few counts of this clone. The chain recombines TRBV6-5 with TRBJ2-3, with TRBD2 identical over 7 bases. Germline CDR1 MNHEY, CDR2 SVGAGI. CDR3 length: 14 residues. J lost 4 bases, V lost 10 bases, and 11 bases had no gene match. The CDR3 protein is CATQRGTLPDTQYF. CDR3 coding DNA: TGTGCCACACAGCGGGGCACCCTACCAGATACGCAGTATTTT.

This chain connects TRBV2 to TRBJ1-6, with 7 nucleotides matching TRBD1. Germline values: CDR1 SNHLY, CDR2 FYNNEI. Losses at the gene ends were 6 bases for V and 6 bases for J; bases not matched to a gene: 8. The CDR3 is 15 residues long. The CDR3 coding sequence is TGTGCCAGCAGGGCCGGGGACAGTTCTAATTCACCCCTCCACTTT. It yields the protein CASRAGDSSNSPLHF.

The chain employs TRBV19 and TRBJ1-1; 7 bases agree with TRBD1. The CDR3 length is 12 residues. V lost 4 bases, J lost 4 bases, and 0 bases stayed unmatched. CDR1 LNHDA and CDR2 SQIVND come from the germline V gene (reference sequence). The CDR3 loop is CASSNRGTEAFF. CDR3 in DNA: TGTGCCAGTAGTAACAGGGGCACTGAAGCTTTCTTT.

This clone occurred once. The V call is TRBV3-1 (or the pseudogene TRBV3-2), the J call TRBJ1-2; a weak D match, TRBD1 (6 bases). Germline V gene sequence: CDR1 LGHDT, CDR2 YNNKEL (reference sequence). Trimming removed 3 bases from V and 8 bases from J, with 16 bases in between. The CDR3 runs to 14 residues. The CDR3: CASSQTQGSGGYTF. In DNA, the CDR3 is TGTGCCAGCAGCCAGACCCAGGGGAGTGGAGGCTACACCTTC.

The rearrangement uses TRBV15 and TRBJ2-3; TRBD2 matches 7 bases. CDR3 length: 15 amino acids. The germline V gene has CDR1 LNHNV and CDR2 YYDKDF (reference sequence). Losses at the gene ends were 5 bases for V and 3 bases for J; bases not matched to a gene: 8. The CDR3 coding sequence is TGTGCCACCAGCGGCGGACTAGTAGGGACAGATACGCAGTATTTT. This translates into CATSGGLVGTDTQYF.

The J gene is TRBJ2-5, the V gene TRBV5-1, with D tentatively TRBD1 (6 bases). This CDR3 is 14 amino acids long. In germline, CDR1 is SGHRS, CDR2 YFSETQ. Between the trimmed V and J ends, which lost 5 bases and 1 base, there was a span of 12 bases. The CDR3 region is CASRFGTSQETQYF. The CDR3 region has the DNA TGCGCCAGCAGATTTGGGACATCCCAAGAGACCCAGTACTTC.

The chain's CDR3 is CASSEMLAGITDTQYF. CDR3 DNA sequence: TGTGCCAGCAGTGAAATGCTAGCGGGGATCACAGATACGCAGTATTTT. This chain connects TRBV2 to TRBJ2-3, with TRBD2 identical over 9 bases. The length of the CDR3 is 16 residues. Germline V gives CDR1 SNHLY, CDR2 FYNNEI. Trimming took 2 bases from V and 2 from J; bases not matched to a gene: 5.

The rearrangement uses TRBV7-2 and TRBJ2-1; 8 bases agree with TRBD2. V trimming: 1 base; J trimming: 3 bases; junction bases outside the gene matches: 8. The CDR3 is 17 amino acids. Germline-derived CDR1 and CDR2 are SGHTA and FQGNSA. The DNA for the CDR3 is TGTGCCAGCAGCTTAGTGGGTCGCGGGGGGAGCTACAATGAGCAGTTCTTC. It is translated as CASSLVGRGGSYNEQFF.

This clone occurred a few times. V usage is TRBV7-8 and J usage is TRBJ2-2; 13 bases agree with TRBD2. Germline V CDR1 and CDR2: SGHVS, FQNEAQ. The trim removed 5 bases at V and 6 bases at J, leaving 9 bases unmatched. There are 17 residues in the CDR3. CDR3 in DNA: TGTGCCAGCAGCCCGCTACCAGGACTAGCGGGGGCCGGGGAGCTGTTTTTT. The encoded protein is CASSPLPGLAGAGELFF.

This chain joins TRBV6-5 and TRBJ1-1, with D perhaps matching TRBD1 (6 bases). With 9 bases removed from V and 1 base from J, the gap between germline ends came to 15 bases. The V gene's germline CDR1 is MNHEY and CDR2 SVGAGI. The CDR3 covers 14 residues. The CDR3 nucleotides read TGTGCCAGTTGGGCGGCAGGGGCGAACACTGAAGCTTTCTTT. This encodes CASWAAGANTEAFF.

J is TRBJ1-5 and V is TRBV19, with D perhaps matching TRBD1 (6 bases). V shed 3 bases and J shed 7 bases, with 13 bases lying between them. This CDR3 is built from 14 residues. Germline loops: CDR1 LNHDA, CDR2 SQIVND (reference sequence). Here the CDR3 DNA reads TGTGCCAGTAGTATCACAGGGAATAGGCAGCCCCAGCATTTT. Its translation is CASSITGNRQPQHF.

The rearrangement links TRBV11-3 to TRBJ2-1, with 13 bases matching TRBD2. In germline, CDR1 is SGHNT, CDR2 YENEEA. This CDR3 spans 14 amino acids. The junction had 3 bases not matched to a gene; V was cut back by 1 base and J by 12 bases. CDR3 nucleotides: TGTGCCAGCAGCTTAGGACTAGCGGGGGGAATGCAGTTCTTC. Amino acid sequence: CASSLGLAGGMQFF.

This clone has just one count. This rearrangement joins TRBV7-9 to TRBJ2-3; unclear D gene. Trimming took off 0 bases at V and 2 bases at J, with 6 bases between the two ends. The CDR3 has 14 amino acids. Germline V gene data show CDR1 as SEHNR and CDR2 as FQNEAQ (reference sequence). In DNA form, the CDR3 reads TGTGCCAGCAGCTTAGCGCAGATCACAGATACGCAGTATTTT. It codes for CASSLAQITDTQYF.

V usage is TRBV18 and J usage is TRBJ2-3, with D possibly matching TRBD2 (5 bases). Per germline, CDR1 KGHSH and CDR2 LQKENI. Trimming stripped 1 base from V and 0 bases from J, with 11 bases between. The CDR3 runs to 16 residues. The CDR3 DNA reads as TGTGCCAGCTCACCACGTACCGACTATAGCACAGATACGCAGTATTTT. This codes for CASSPRTDYSTDTQYF.

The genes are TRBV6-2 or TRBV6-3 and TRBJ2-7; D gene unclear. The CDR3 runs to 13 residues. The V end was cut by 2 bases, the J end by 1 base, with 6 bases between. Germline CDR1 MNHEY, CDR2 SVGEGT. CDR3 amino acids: CASSYAESYEQYV. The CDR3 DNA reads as TGTGCCAGCAGTTACGCGGAATCCTACGAGCAGTACGTC.

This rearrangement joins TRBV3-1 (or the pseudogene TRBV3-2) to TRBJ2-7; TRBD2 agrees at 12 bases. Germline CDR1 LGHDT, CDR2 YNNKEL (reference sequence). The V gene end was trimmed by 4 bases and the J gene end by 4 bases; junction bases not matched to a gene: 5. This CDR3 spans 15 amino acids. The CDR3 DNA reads TGTGCCAGCAGCCCCATCACTAGCGGGGGGTACGAGCAGTACTTC. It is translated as CASSPITSGGYEQYF.

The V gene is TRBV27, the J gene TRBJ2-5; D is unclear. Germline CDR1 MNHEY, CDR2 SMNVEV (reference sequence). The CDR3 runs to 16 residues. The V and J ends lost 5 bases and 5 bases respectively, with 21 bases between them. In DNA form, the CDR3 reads TGTGCCAGCAGTCCAACCTATCGTGGCCGGCGGGAGACCCAGTACTTC. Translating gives CASSPTYRGRRETQYF.

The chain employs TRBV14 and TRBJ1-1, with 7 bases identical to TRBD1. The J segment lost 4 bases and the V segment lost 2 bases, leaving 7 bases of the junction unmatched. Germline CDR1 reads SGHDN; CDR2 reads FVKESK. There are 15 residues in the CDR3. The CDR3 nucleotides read TGTGCCAGCAGCCAATACGAGGGGGCATTCACTGAAGCTTTCTTT. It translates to CASSQYEGAFTEAFF.

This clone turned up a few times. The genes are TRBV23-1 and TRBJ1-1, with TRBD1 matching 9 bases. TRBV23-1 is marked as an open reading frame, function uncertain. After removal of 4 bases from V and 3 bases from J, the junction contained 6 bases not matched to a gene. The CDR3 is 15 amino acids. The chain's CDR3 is CASSLPGTGYTEAFF. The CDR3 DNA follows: TGCGCCAGCAGTCTCCCCGGGACAGGGTACACTGAAGCTTTCTTT.

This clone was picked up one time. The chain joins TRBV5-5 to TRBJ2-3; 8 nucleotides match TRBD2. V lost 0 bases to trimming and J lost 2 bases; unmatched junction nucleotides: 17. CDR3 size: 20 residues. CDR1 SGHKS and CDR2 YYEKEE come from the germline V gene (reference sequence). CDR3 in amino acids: CASSLVISVSGVLLTDTQYF. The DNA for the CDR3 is TGTGCCAGCAGCTTGGTCATATCCGTTAGCGGGGTCCTCCTCACAGATACGCAGTATTTT.

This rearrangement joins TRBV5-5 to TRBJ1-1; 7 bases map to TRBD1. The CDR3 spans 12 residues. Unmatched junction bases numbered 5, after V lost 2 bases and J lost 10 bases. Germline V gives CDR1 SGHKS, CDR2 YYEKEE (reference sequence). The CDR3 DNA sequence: TGTGCCAGCAGCTTAACAGGGGAAGGAGCTTTCTTT. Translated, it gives CASSLTGEGAFF.

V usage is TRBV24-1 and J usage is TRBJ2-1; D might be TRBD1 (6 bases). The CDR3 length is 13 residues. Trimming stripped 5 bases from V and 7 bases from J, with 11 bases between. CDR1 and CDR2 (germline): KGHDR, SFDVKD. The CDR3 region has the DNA TGTGCCACCAGTGGGGACACCAAGAATGAGCAGTTCTTC. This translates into CATSGDTKNEQFF.

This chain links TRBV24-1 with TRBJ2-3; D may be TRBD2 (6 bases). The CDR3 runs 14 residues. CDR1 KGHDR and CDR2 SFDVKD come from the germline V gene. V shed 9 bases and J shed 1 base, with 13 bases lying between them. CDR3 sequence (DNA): TGTGCCACCGCGGCGGGGCAAGGCACAGATACGCAGTATTTT. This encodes CATAAGQGTDTQYF.

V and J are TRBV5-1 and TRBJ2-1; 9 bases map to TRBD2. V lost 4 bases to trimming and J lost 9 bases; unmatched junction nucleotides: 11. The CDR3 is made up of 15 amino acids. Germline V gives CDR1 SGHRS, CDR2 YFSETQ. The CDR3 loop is CASSTIAGAEGEQFF. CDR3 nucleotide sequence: TGCGCCAGCAGCACAATAGCGGGGGCCGAGGGTGAGCAGTTCTTC. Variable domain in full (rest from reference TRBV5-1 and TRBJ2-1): KAGVTQTPRYLIKTRGQQVTLSCSPISGHRSVSWYQQTPGQGLQFLFEYFSETQRNKGNFPGRFSGRQFSNSRSEMNVSTLELGDSALYLCASSTIAGAEGEQFFGPGTRLTVL.